Listed below are T cell receptor beta chains from one sample, sequenced in a study of vaccination and CD4 T cells after COVID-19. No antigen has been assigned to these receptors. Via MiXCR, TCRdb re-called the PCR reads, giving one row per CDR3 protein. The sample lists around 23,000 distinct CDR3 sequences; around two fifths were seen once. Sample: CD4+ T cells from blood, cultured in vitro, taken about 7 months after SARS-CoV-2 vaccination. The origin of the receptors is a human donor who had recovered from COVID-19. Both conserved end residues are part of each CDR3. D genes are given only for firm matches. Expanded clones are given a class, and other clones once, few, many or no size at all.

v_gene: TRBV6-1
abundance: NA
j_gene: TRBJ2-5
d_gene: NA
CDR3aa: CASSELTGYPWEETQYF
CDR3nt: TGTGCCAGCAGTGAACTTACAGGATACCCTTGGGAAGAGACCCAGTACTTC

v_gene: TRBV7-9
abundance: few
j_gene: TRBJ2-3
d_gene: TRBD1
CDR3aa: CASSSRTPWDRPKYF
CDR3nt: TGTGCCAGCAGCTCCCGGACTCCCTGGGACAGGCCGAAGTATTTT

v_gene: TRBV6-1
abundance: NA
j_gene: TRBJ2-6
d_gene: NA
CDR3aa: CASSRMGVSGANVLTF
CDR3nt: TGTGCCAGCAGCCGCATGGGGGTGTCTGGGGCCAACGTCCTGACTTTC

v_gene: TRBV7-9
abundance: medium-sized
j_gene: TRBJ2-5
d_gene: NA
CDR3aa: CASLPGLGFGLQETQYF
CDR3nt: TGTGCCAGCCTTCCCGGTTTAGGCTTCGGACTCCAAGAGACCCAGTACTTC

v_gene: TRBV19
abundance: NA
j_gene: TRBJ2-5
d_gene: NA
CDR3aa: CASNPRGQETQYF
CDR3nt: TGTGCCAGTAACCCTCGGGGCCAAGAGACCCAGTACTTC

v_gene: TRBV7-9
abundance: once
j_gene: TRBJ2-1
d_gene: TRBD2
CDR3aa: CASSLALAGVNEQFF
CDR3nt: TGTGCCAGCAGCTTAGCCCTAGCGGGAGTTAATGAGCAGTTCTTC

v_gene: TRBV7-9
abundance: NA
j_gene: TRBJ2-3
d_gene: NA
CDR3aa: CASSLDVTDTQYF
CDR3nt: TGTGCCAGCAGCTTAGACGTCACAGATACGCAGTATTTT

v_gene: TRBV20-1
abundance: few
j_gene: TRBJ1-3
d_gene: NA
CDR3aa: CSAREGSRGNTIYF
CDR3nt: TGCAGTGCTAGAGAAGGTTCCAGGGGAAACACCATATATTTT

v_gene: TRBV20-1
abundance: medium-sized
j_gene: TRBJ1-5
d_gene: TRBD1
CDR3aa: CSARVPTRRQGGGQPQHF
CDR3nt: TGCAGTGCTAGAGTACCTACCCGGCGACAGGGAGGAGGTCAGCCCCAGCATTTT

v_gene: TRBV25-1
abundance: few
j_gene: TRBJ1-2
d_gene: NA
CDR3aa: CASSDPVAGYTF
CDR3nt: TGTGCCAGCAGTGATCCAGTTGCAGGCTACACCTTC

v_gene: TRBV7-2
abundance: medium-sized
j_gene: TRBJ2-5
d_gene: TRBD2
CDR3aa: CASSVQRFGGGETQYF
CDR3nt: TGTGCCAGCAGCGTACAACGATTCGGCGGGGGGGAGACCCAGTACTTC

v_gene: TRBV4-1
abundance: NA
j_gene: TRBJ1-2
d_gene: NA
CDR3aa: CASSQSLLDYGYTF
CDR3nt: TGCGCCAGCAGCCAGAGTCTGTTGGACTATGGCTACACCTTC

v_gene: TRBV7-8
abundance: NA
j_gene: TRBJ2-5
d_gene: TRBD1
CDR3aa: CASSGLGQGQETQYF
CDR3nt: TGTGCCAGCAGCGGACTCGGACAGGGTCAAGAGACCCAGTACTTC

v_gene: TRBV11-3
abundance: few
j_gene: TRBJ2-1
d_gene: TRBD2
CDR3aa: CASSSIDVAGGREQFF
CDR3nt: TGTGCCAGCAGCTCGATCGATGTAGCGGGAGGACGTGAGCAGTTCTTC

v_gene: TRBV29-1
abundance: NA
j_gene: TRBJ1-1
d_gene: NA
CDR3aa: CSAEAATEAFF
CDR3nt: TGCAGCGCCGAGGCGGCCACTGAAGCTTTCTTT